The source of this T cell receptor (beta chain) is a study of blood T cell repertoires in COVID-19. Across the whole study: Spain, Italy and the United States supplied samples that represented acute and convalescent COVID-19. The cDNA or gDNA used as material had been derived from T cells, B-cell-depleted T cells, or PBMCs.

The V gene's germline CDR1 is KGHSH and CDR2 LQKENI. With 5 bases removed from V and 4 bases from J, the gap between germline ends came to 13 bases. CDR3 length: 14 amino acids. As handled by the study authors: Nucleated cell counts were estimated from reference gene primer amplification. Assay used: immunoSEQ multiplex PCR; TCRdb lists only in-frame clones, some missing. The V and J calls and clone size were taken over from that table, and D and trimming were inferred from the DNA. The data contain more than 95,000 clones, roughly 90% of them singletons. This receptor was taken from a man between 70 and 80 years old who had recovered from COVID-19. V and J are TRBV18 and TRBJ2-3; TRBD1 might be the D (5 bases). Sequencing was done on a sample of peripheral blood. This chain's CDR3 is CASSKTDEADTQYF. The CDR3 DNA reads TGTGCCAGCTCAAAGACAGACGAGGCAGATACGCAGTATTTT.